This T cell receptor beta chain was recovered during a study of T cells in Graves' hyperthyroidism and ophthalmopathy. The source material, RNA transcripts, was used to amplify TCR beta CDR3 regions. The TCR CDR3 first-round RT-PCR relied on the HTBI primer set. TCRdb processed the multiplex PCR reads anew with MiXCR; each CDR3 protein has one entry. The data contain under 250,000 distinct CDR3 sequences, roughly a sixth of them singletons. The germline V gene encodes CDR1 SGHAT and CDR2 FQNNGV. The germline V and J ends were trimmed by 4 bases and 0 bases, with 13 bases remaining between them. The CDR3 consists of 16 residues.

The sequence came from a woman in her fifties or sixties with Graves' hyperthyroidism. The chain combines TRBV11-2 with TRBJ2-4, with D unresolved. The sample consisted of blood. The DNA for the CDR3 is TGTGCCAGCAGCTCGAAGGCCGTAATAGCCAAAAACATTCAGTACTTC. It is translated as CASSSKAVIAKNIQYF. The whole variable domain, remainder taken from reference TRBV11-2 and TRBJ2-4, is EAGVAQSPRYKIIEKRQSVAFWCNPISGHATLYWYQQILGQGPKLLIQFQNNGVVDDSQLPKDRFSAERLKGVDSTLKIQPAKLEDSAVYLCASSSKAVIAKNIQYFGAGTRLSVL.